A single sample is the source of the 31 T cell receptor beta chains below, sequenced in a study of vaccination effects on CD4 cells after COVID-19. Within the ViraFEST assay, antigen-specific CD4+ T cells underwent expansion with viral peptide pools prior to sequencing. Subsequent to roughly 9 days of culture, CD4+ T cells were isolated. It was between March and December 2020 that the person had a SARS-CoV-2 infection confirmed by PCR. Data came from immunoSEQ multiplex PCR; TCRdb stores just in-frame clones and leaves some out. Among 40,000 or so clones listed, around 70% were seen once. No antigen is known for these receptors. This material consisted of CD4+ T cells from PBMCs cultured with a peptide pool, taken before COVID-19 vaccination. The receptors originated from a human donor who had a prior SARS-CoV-2 infection.

This clone was counted ten times or more. The chain links TRBV2 to TRBJ1-5; D ambiguous. In germline, CDR1 is SNHLY, CDR2 FYNNEI. The CDR3 covers 14 residues. With 7 bases removed from V and 2 bases from J, the gap between germline ends came to 12 bases. As DNA, the CDR3 is TGTGCCAGCACTCCCGGACGAGGCAATCAGCCCCAGCATTTT. Protein sequence: CASTPGRGNQPQHF. The full variable domain, in which reference TRBV2 and TRBJ1-5 provide the parts outside the CDR3, is EPEVTQTPSHQVTQMGQEVILRCVPISNHLYFYWYRQILGQKVEFLVSFYNNEISEKSEIFDDQFSVERPDGSNFTLKIRSTKLEDSAMYFCASTPGRGNQPQHFGDGTRLSIL.

The rearrangement links TRBV9 to TRBJ2-7; 7 bases align to TRBD1. This CDR3 contains 17 residues. CDR1 and CDR2 from the germline V gene are SGDLS and YYNGEE. After removal of 4 bases from V and 2 bases from J, the junction contained 15 bases not matched to a gene. The CDR3 sequence: CASSPKTGTVETYEQYF. DNA of the CDR3: TGTGCCAGCAGCCCTAAGACCGGGACAGTTGAAACCTACGAGCAGTACTTC. The full variable domain, its missing parts supplied by reference TRBV9 and TRBJ2-7, is DSGVTQTPKHLITATGQRVTLRCSPRSGDLSVYWYQQSLDQGLQFLIQYYNGEERAKGNILERFSAQQFPDLHSELNLSSLELGDSALYFCASSPKTGTVETYEQYFGPGTRLTVT.

The sample holds a few counts of this clone. The chain has TRBV5-1 and TRBJ2-5, with TRBD2 matching 9 bases. The germline V gene encodes CDR1 SGHRS and CDR2 YFSETQ. The CDR3 spans 15 residues. V dropped 0 bases and J dropped 3; count of bases not matched to a gene: 3. DNA for the CDR3: TGCGCCAGCAGCTTGGGCTCTAGCGGGGAAGAGACCCAGTACTTC. Protein sequence: CASSLGSSGEETQYF.

This clone appeared a single time. This chain connects TRBV14 to TRBJ2-1, with 15 positions matching TRBD2. The CDR3 spans 19 residues. The trim removed 3 bases at V and 2 bases at J, leaving 8 bases unmatched. Germline CDR1 is SGHDN and CDR2 is FVKESK. The CDR3 bases are TGTGCCAGCAGCCAGGGATCCTGGACTAGCGGGGGGGCCTACAATGAGCAGTTCTTC. The encoded protein is CASSQGSWTSGGAYNEQFF.

The genes are TRBV6-6 and TRBJ1-5, with a tentative D call TRBD1 (6 bases). CDR3 length: 13 residues. V lost 8 bases and J lost 0, with 8 bases in between. Germline V gene lookup returns CDR1 MNHNY and CDR2 SVGAGI (reference sequence). The chain's CDR3 is CASQGNSNQPQHF. Written as DNA, the CDR3 is TGTGCCAGCCAGGGGAATAGCAATCAGCCCCAGCATTTT.

V is TRBV18 and J is TRBJ2-7, with TRBD1 matching over 7 bases. Germline CDR1 and CDR2: KGHSH and LQKENI. The trim removed 4 bases at V and 6 bases at J, leaving 9 bases unmatched. This CDR3 has 14 amino acids. CDR3 amino acids: CASSRDRDPGEQYF. In DNA form, the CDR3 reads TGTGCCAGCTCACGGGACAGAGATCCTGGCGAGCAGTACTTC. Full variable domain (missing parts from reference TRBV18 and TRBJ2-7): NAGVMQNPRHLVRRRGQEARLRCSPMKGHSHVYWYRQLPEEGLKFMVYLQKENIIDESGMPKERFSAEFPKEGPSILRIQQVVRGDSAAYFCASSRDRDPGEQYFGPGTRLTVT.

V is TRBV19 and J is TRBJ2-5, with a tentative D call TRBD1 (6 bases). Germline CDR1 LNHDA, CDR2 SQIVND (reference sequence). Trimming stripped 3 bases from V and 5 bases from J, with 13 bases between. This CDR3 is 14 amino acids long. Here the CDR3 reads CASSMAGATETQYF. The CDR3 DNA sequence: TGTGCCAGTAGTATGGCAGGGGCAACGGAGACCCAGTACTTC.

The chain employs TRBV2 and TRBJ2-2; TRBD2 matches at 8 bases. The germline V gene encodes CDR1 SNHLY and CDR2 FYNNEI. There are 14 residues in the CDR3. The CDR3 nucleotides are TGTGCGGTAGGACGGGAGGGCCGAACCGGGGAGCTGTTTTTT. Its translation is CAVGREGRTGELFF. Complete variable domain (other parts from reference TRBV2 and TRBJ2-2): EPEVTQTPSHQVTQMGQEVILRCVPISNHLYFYWYRQILGQKVEFLVSFYNNEISEKSEIFDDQFSVERPDGSNFTLKIRSTKLEDSAMYFCAVGREGRTGELFFGEGSRLTVL.

The chain combines TRBV4-2 with TRBJ2-7; D uncertain. The CDR3 spans 15 residues. Between the trimmed V and J ends, which lost 4 bases and 2 bases, there was a span of 15 bases. Germline CDR1 LGHNA, CDR2 YNFKEQ. DNA for the CDR3: TGTGCCAGCAGCCTAGAGCAGGTGGAAACCTACGAGCAGTACTTC. As protein: CASSLEQVETYEQYF.

The chain carries TRBV7-8 and TRBJ1-6; TRBD1 is a possible D gene (6 bases). Trimming removed 1 base from V and 13 bases from J, with 11 bases in between. Germline CDR1 and CDR2: SGHVS and FQNEAQ. The CDR3 runs to 13 residues. CDR3 in DNA: TGTGCCAGCAGCTTAGTGCAGGGGCACCCCCTCCACTTT. The encoded protein is CASSLVQGHPLHF.

The CDR3, as DNA: TGTGCCAGCAGCCCAAGACTAGCGGGAAGCACAGATACGCAGTATTTT. Its translation: CASSPRLAGSTDTQYF. V and J are TRBV11-1 and TRBJ2-3, with 11 positions matching TRBD2. V was clipped by 5 bases and J by 0 bases; unmatched bases: 4. CDR3 length equals 16 residues. Germline V gene sequence: CDR1 SGHAT, CDR2 FQDESV (reference sequence).

V and J are TRBV5-8 and TRBJ2-1; 8 bases are a match to TRBD1. The trim removed 3 bases at V and 6 bases at J, leaving 8 bases unmatched. Germline V gene data show CDR1 as SGHTS and CDR2 as YDEGEE. The CDR3 consists of 15 residues. CDR3 bases: TGTGCCAGCAGCTCTACAGGGGGAGTAGGCAATGAGCAGTTCTTC. This codes for CASSSTGGVGNEQFF.

The chain uses TRBV18 and TRBJ2-2; D ambiguous. V gave up 3 bases and J gave up 0 bases, with 14 bases separating them. Germline V lookup: CDR1 KGHSH, CDR2 LQKENI. The CDR3 has 17 residues. The chain's CDR3 is CASSPSPPLPNTGELFF. The CDR3 nucleotides are TGTGCCAGCTCACCGTCCCCACCGCTTCCGAACACCGGGGAGCTGTTTTTT. The complete variable domain, with remaining parts taken from reference TRBV18 and TRBJ2-2, reads NAGVMQNPRHLVRRRGQEARLRCSPMKGHSHVYWYRQLPEEGLKFMVYLQKENIIDESGMPKERFSAEFPKEGPSILRIQQVVRGDSAAYFCASSPSPPLPNTGELFFGEGSRLTVL.

This chain links TRBV6-5 with TRBJ1-2; D might be TRBD1 (6 bases). Germline assignment: CDR1 MNHEY and CDR2 SVGAGI. V was shortened by 6 bases and J by 7 bases, with 12 bases between the two germline ends. The CDR3 totals 12 residues. The CDR3 protein is CASRNQGFGYTF. CDR3 nucleotides: TGTGCCAGCAGGAACCAGGGGTTTGGCTACACCTTC.

V and J are TRBV24-1 and TRBJ2-3; D ambiguous. The CDR3 runs 16 residues. Germline CDR1 and CDR2: KGHDR and SFDVKD. Trimming pared 1 base from V and 5 bases from J, leaving 15 bases between. CDR3: CATSDLDSETKDTQYF. The CDR3 region has the DNA TGTGCCACCAGTGATTTAGACTCAGAAACTAAAGATACGCAGTATTTT.

This clone was detected a few times. V and J are TRBV12-5 and TRBJ1-2; D is undetermined. The CDR3 sequence is 12 residues long. CDR1 and CDR2 from the germline V gene are LGHNT and FRNRAP. V lost 5 bases to trimming and J lost 3 bases, with 7 bases between them. CDR3 in DNA: TGTGCTAGTGGTCCATCGTACTATGGCTACACCTTC. It translates to CASGPSYYGYTF.

The chain combines TRBV15 with TRBJ2-7; D is unclear. The CDR3 length is 15 residues. V was shortened by 1 base and J by 0 bases, with 10 bases between the two germline ends. From germline, CDR1 is LNHNV and CDR2 YYDKDF (reference sequence). CDR3 DNA sequence: TGTGCCACCAGCAGAGCCTTAGCTAACTCCTACGAGCAGTACTTC. This gives the protein CATSRALANSYEQYF.

This clone is labeled as large. This chain links TRBV30 with TRBJ2-7; D gene unclear. This CDR3 has 13 amino acids. Germline-derived CDR1 and CDR2 are GTSNPN and SVGIG (reference sequence). Trimming shortened V by 2 bases and J by 6 bases, and 14 bases separated the two germline ends. As DNA, the CDR3 is TGTGCCTGGAGTAAAGAACTTCGACTCGAGCAGTACTTC. Residues: CAWSKELRLEQYF.

The chain carries TRBV7-2 and TRBJ2-7; 8 bases are a match to TRBD2. Unmatched junction bases numbered 14, after V lost 4 bases and J lost 3 bases. CDR1 SGHTA and CDR2 FQGNSA come from the germline V gene. CDR3 length: 17 amino acids. The CDR3 nucleotides read TGTGCCAGCAGCTCAGGGGTAGGACTAGCAATGCGCTACGAGCAGTACTTC. It yields the protein CASSSGVGLAMRYEQYF. Based on the CDR3 plus reference TRBV7-2 and TRBJ2-7, the full variable domain is GAGVSQSPSNKVTEKGKDVELRCDPISGHTALYWYRQSLGQGLEFLIYFQGNSAPDKSGLPSDRFSAERTGGSVSTLTIQRTQQEDSAVYLCASSSGVGLAMRYEQYFGPGTRLTVT.

This chain links TRBV15 with TRBJ1-1, with D possibly matching TRBD1 (5 bases). This CDR3 is built from 12 residues. The V end lost 0 bases, the J end lost 10 bases, and 9 bases lay between the germline ends. Germline CDR1 LNHNV, CDR2 YYDKDF (reference sequence). The CDR3 here is CATSRDRDPAFF. The CDR3 region has the DNA TGTGCCACCAGCAGAGACCGGGACCCAGCTTTCTTT.

The genes are TRBV6-5 and TRBJ1-5, with D possibly being TRBD1 (6 bases). Germline V gives CDR1 MNHEY, CDR2 SVGAGI. The CDR3 length is 15 residues. V lost 6 bases, J lost 0 bases, and 12 bases lay in between. As DNA, the CDR3 is TGTGCCAGCAGGGTGGACAGAAATAGCAATCAGCCCCAGCATTTT. Translation gives CASRVDRNSNQPQHF.

The chain is built from TRBV6-5 and TRBJ2-3; 10 bases line up with TRBD1. The germline CDR1 and CDR2 sequences are MNHEY and SVGAGI. The CDR3 length is 13 residues. The V and J ends lost 6 bases and 7 bases, in that order; junction bases with no gene match: 4. In DNA, the CDR3 is TGTGCCAGCAGGACAGGGGGCGCTTATACGCAGTATTTT. It is translated as CASRTGGAYTQYF.

The chain recombines TRBV3-1 (or the pseudogene TRBV3-2) with TRBJ1-5; the D is unclear. This CDR3 region has 14 residues. The V end was cut by 5 bases, the J end by 0 bases, with 8 bases between. The germline gives CDR1 LGHDT, CDR2 YNNKEL (reference sequence). CDR3 amino acids: CASSGSDSNQPQHF. CDR3 DNA: TGTGCCAGCAGCGGCAGCGATAGCAATCAGCCCCAGCATTTT.

The V call is TRBV4-1, the J call TRBJ2-3; 7 positions agree with TRBD1. CDR1 and CDR2 from the germline V gene are MGHRA and YSYEKL. J gave up 0 bases and V 0 bases, and 6 bases lay outside the gene matches. The CDR3 spans 17 residues. The DNA for the CDR3 is TGCGCCAGCAGCCAAGAGGACAGGCTCTCAAGCACAGATACGCAGTATTTT. It codes for CASSQEDRLSSTDTQYF.

V gene TRBV5-1 combines with J gene TRBJ2-3; TRBD1 agrees at 10 bases. V lost 5 bases, J lost 4 bases, and 4 bases stayed unmatched. Germline-derived CDR1 and CDR2 are SGHRS and YFSETQ. This CDR3 comprises 14 residues. CDR3 protein: CASRRDRGADTQYF. The CDR3 DNA is TGCGCCAGCAGACGGGACAGGGGCGCAGATACGCAGTATTTT.

The chain combines TRBV18 with TRBJ2-5; 8 bases are a match to TRBD1. The CDR3 contains 15 residues. The germline V gene encodes CDR1 KGHSH and CDR2 LQKENI. The ends lost 2 bases at V and 4 bases at J; junction bases unmatched: 6. As DNA, the CDR3 is TGTGCCAGCTCACCAGGTCAGGGGGCCCGAGAGACCCAGTACTTC. Residues: CASSPGQGARETQYF.

The chain joins TRBV7-6 to TRBJ2-1, with D tentatively TRBD2 (5 bases). CDR1 is SGHVS and CDR2 is FNYEAQ in the germline V gene. This CDR3 is built from 19 residues. The germline V and J ends were trimmed by 5 bases and 4 bases, with 27 bases remaining between them. CDR3 bases: TGTGCCAGCAGCGATGTCAGTAGCGCAGGTTCCCTTGGATACAATGAGCAGTTCTTC. It is translated as CASSDVSSAGSLGYNEQFF.

The V call is TRBV2, the J call TRBJ2-7; TRBD1 matches 9 bases. Germline trimming cut 8 bases from V and 9 bases from J; bases unmatched to any gene: 14. The CDR3 extends over 14 amino acids. The germline V gene encodes CDR1 SNHLY and CDR2 FYNNEI. CDR3 protein: CASLYRDRVPSQYF. The CDR3 DNA reads as TGTGCCAGCCTTTACCGGGACAGGGTCCCCTCGCAGTACTTC.

The chain couples TRBV6-1 to TRBJ1-2, with 9 bases lining up with TRBD1. CDR1 is MNHNS and CDR2 is SASEGT in the germline V gene. The junction had 7 bases not matched to a gene; V was cut back by 0 bases and J by 5 bases. The CDR3 has 16 amino acids. The CDR3 DNA is TGTGCCAGCAGTGAAGCGGGGGACAGGGAGGAGTATGGCTACACCTTC. The encoded protein is CASSEAGDREEYGYTF.

V usage is TRBV6-5 and J usage is TRBJ2-7; D might be TRBD1 (6 bases). The CDR3 consists of 15 residues. With 4 bases removed from V and 3 bases from J, the gap between germline ends came to 16 bases. Germline CDR1 is MNHEY and CDR2 is SVGAGI. The CDR3 region is CASSFAATGFYEQYF. The CDR3 nucleotides are TGTGCCAGCAGTTTTGCGGCAACAGGGTTCTACGAGCAGTACTTC.

Written as DNA, the CDR3 is TGCGCCAGCAGCCAAGATAGAAGGGGCAGGGATGGTCTCGAGCAGTACTTC. Amino acids: CASSQDRRGRDGLEQYF. This chain joins TRBV4-3 and TRBJ2-7; perhaps TRBD1 as D (5 bases). The V gene lost 0 bases and the J gene lost 6 bases, with 21 bases spanning the gap. CDR1 is LGHNA, CDR2 YSLEER, per germline. There are 17 residues in the CDR3.